Below, one T cell receptor (beta chain) is given with its context. This clone has only a few counts. Its antigen is still unknown. No qualities accompany the bases; no much larger clone lies one base away. The source of the sample is a study of shared clonotypes between healthy human individuals (dated by TCRdb to 2020 to 2022). For the study in its entirety: A couple of women and a few men aged 18 to 49 years were included in the cohort. To increase sequencing depth and limit assay-specific biases, different laboratories used diverse techniques to prepare libraries and sequence TCR repertoires. Each donor's leukapheresis produced roughly between roughly 0.85 and 9.5 billion PBMCs. To estimate repertoire size and how much clonotypes are shared between individuals, the study performed deep sequencing of blood TCR repertoires from roughly five healthy adults. For each donor, three plates each were used for CD4 naive and CD4 memory, two plates were used for CD8 naive, and one plate was used for CD8 memory. What the work shows at the level of the full study, not this receptor alone: Around 5.4% of naive CD4, 3.5% of naive CD8, 2% to 2.5% of memory CD4, and about 0.4% of memory CD8 clonotypes were shared across a few donors. Estimated clonotype richness was generally larger for naive than for memory subsets. Pairwise subsampling led to the expectation that sequencing depth would affect the degree of clonotype sharing among donors. The genetic and exposure-history diversity represented was limited by the small number of donors. Even with the large sequencing depth, rarefaction of the sorted-subset datasets indicated that sequencing was incomplete. Compared with non-shared clonotypes, the clonotypes found in all four sorted-subset donors had higher generation probabilities. Sampling was limited to blood, and TCR repertoires in tissue likely differ from TCR repertoires in blood.

CDR1 and CDR2 (LGHNA, YNFKEQ) derive from the germline V gene. CDR3 length: 17 amino acids, cysteine to phenylalanine. Of all the DNA, just the CDR3 is kept, 51 bases in frame from base 1. V loses 3 bases, J loses 8 bases, and the germline ends lie 22 bases apart. TCR CDR3 regions were amplified from genomic DNA by multiplex PCR using the deep immunoSEQ assay. Genomic DNA extracted from each cell subset was distributed evenly over all wells of several immunoSEQ 96-well plates, and each plate served as one replicate. For sorted subsets, each replicate PCR was loaded with around 220 ng genomic DNA, equivalent to some 31,000 T cell genomes. Purified libraries were quantified with a Qubit 3.0 fluorometer, sized on a Bioanalyzer 2100, and re-quantified with the KAPA Library Quantification kit. Each immunoSEQ 96-well plate was sequenced on its own single-read 150-cycle Illumina NextSeq 550 flow cell. Regarding the original processing steps: The immunoSEQ output contained only junctional sequences without quality scores, so filtering could not match that applied to full-length reads. To assign V/J genes and CDR3, sequences were annotated using PyIR, a Python wrapper for IgBLAST v1.9, with IMGT germline references. Reads with weak V/J assignments (E-value above 1e-6), missing CDR3, stop codons, out-of-frame junctions, or ambiguous translated residues were removed. V3J clonotypes were defined by identical inferred V gene, J gene, and CDR3 amino acid sequence. Percentage overlap between repertoires was computed as shared unique clonotypes divided by the size of the smaller repertoire. Repertoire richness was assessed with RTK rarefaction, the Chao1 estimator, and Recon v2.1 estimates of unobserved clonotypes. For all TCRbeta clonotypes obtained by the gDNA method from a few donors, generation probabilities were computed with OLGA. Drawn from immuneACCESS, this table holds only the in-frame rearrangements with V and J called that TCRdb kept. Clones are partly lost; checked studies trace under half to an unresolved V gene and leave the rest unexplained. That table supplies the V and J calls and clone size; D and trimming were determined from the DNA. This sample gives about 1 million clones in total; about 74% of them show up just once. The top ten hold over 1.3% of the sample.

Healthy HIV-negative adults with no recently reported acute infections or vaccinations were included as donors. All donors were Caucasian adults living in Nashville, Tennessee, USA. Magnetic negative selection was used to enrich CD4+ T cells, after which naive cells were positively selected on CD45RA and the negative fraction became the memory subset. Blood was collected by leukapheresis, and PBMCs were isolated by Ficoll-Histopaque density gradient centrifugation and then cryopreserved in liquid nitrogen vapor phase. Analytical flow cytometry was used to check the purity and quantity of every magnetically sorted T cell population. Each sorted fraction had its genomic DNA isolated and then quantified by UV absorbance on a Nanodrop 2000c.

Recombination linked TRBV4-2 to TRBJ1-4, with the D gene not confidently named. The receptor's source is a man aged 18 to 30 in good health. The sequencing sample was made of memory CD4+ T cells sorted from blood. In light of the paper, this sample's cell subset or site label describes: CD45RA-negative fraction. The CDR3 region: CASSQVYFADGEEKLFF. The nucleotide sequence is TGTGCCAGCAGCCAGGTCTATTTCGCGGACGGCGAAGAAAAACTGTTTTTT.